The 6 T cell receptor beta chains reported below all come from one sample, sequenced in a study of tumor and adjacent non-tumor tissue in lung cancer. The library came from three nested PCR rounds adapted from ARM-PCR protocols. Using its own MiXCR run on the multiplex PCR reads, TCRdb lists one record per CDR3 protein. The repertoire consists of tens of thousands of distinct CDR3 sequences, with about 61% occurring once and the leading ten covering 20%. No cell sorting was done before RNA was extracted from the tissue. The sequencing sample was made of lung tumor tissue. The receptors stem from a man between 45 and 60 years old with non-small cell lung cancer.

This clonotype has just a few counts. This rearrangement joins TRBV7-3 to TRBJ2-1; D gene ambiguous. This CDR3 has 15 amino acids. Germline values: CDR1 SGHTA, CDR2 FQGTGA. V was trimmed by 2 bases and J by 7 bases, leaving 15 bases between them. The CDR3 bases are TGTGCCAGCAGCTTATCTCGTGTAGCTACTAATGAGCAGTTCTTC. Protein sequence: CASSLSRVATNEQFF.

The rearrangement uses TRBV11-2 and TRBJ1-2; the D gene is possibly TRBD1 (5 bases). The V end was cut by 4 bases, the J end by 10 bases, with 22 bases between. CDR1 is SGHAT and CDR2 is FQNNGV in the germline V gene. The CDR3 spans 15 residues. The CDR3 nucleotides read TGTGCCAGCAGCTCATCGGGGGGAGGGAGCTATTTCTACACCTTC. Amino acid sequence: CASSSSGGGSYFYTF.

As concerns this clonotype: An end of the junction does not agree with germline; a read error may underlie this. The chain is built from TRBV10-2 and TRBJ1-6; D is perhaps TRBD1 (5 bases). CDR3 length: 14 amino acids. Germline assignment: CDR1 WSHSY and CDR2 SAAADI. The CDR3 DNA reads TGCGCCTGCAGTGCAGGGCCTATAAATTCACCCCTCCACTTT. Translating gives CACSAGPINSPLHF.

This clonotype was picked up one time. This may come from a read error, since a much larger clone is one base off. The rearrangement links TRBV29-1 to TRBJ2-3, with a weak D call TRBD2 (5 bases). CDR3 length equals 13 residues. Germline V CDR1 and CDR2: SQVTM, ANQGSEA. V was cut by 8 bases and J by 1 base, with 13 bases left in between. The chain's CDR3 is CSLTWTGTDTQYF. The CDR3 DNA reads as TGCAGCCTGACCTGGACTGGCACAGATACGCAGTATTTT.

This clonotype has at least ten counts. The genes are TRBV11-2 and TRBJ2-1; 10 nucleotides agree with TRBD1. Germline trimming cut 7 bases from V and 5 bases from J; bases unmatched to any gene: 2. Looked up from germline, CDR1 is SGHAT and CDR2 is FQNNGV. The CDR3 has 13 residues. The CDR3 sequence is CASKGQGDNEQFF. The CDR3 DNA is TGTGCCAGCAAAGGACAGGGGGACAATGAGCAGTTCTTC. The variable domain in full, completed from reference TRBV11-2 and TRBJ2-1, reads EAGVAQSPRYKIIEKRQSVAFWCNPISGHATLYWYQQILGQGPKLLIQFQNNGVVDDSQLPKDRFSAERLKGVDSTLKIQPAKLEDSAVYLCASKGQGDNEQFFGPGTRLTVL.

A remark on this clonotype: A read error may produce the germline difference seen at one junction end. CDR3 residues: CASSTVAGSSYEQYF. Written as DNA, the CDR3 is TGTGCCAGCAGTACCGTAGCTGGGAGCTCCTACGAACAGTACTTC. The chain employs TRBV6-1 and TRBJ2-7; TRBD2 is a possible D gene (5 bases). The CDR3 has 15 residues. Germline assignment: CDR1 MNHNS and CDR2 SASEGT.